This is a list of T cell receptor beta chains from one sample in a study of chemoradiotherapy in HPV16-positive cancers. Sequencing was performed with immunoSEQ multiplex PCR; in TCRdb, only in-frame clones are kept and a portion is missing. Of approximately 20,000 clones listed, more than 75% are singletons. The sequenced sample was blood, obtained from a patient who underwent chemoradiotherapy. These receptors were collected from a human donor with HPV-associated anogenital cancer. Each CDR3 is given with its conserved first and last residue. The D gene is left open where the match is weak. Expanded clones get a size class; other rows say once, few or many, or leave the size out.

J: TRBJ2-7
D: NA
V: TRBV7-2
size: NA
CDR3: CASSFRLSDYEQYF
DNA: TGTGCCAGCAGCTTCCGTCTTTCCGACTACGAGCAGTACTTC

J: TRBJ2-7
D: TRBD1
V: TRBV6-5
size: NA
CDR3: CASRDRGTYYEQYF
DNA: TGTGCCAGCCGGGACAGGGGGACCTACTACGAGCAGTACTTC

J: TRBJ1-1
D: NA
V: TRBV5-8
size: NA
CDR3: CASSRREGTEAFF
DNA: TGTGCCAGCAGCCGACGGGAGGGGACTGAAGCTTTCTTT

J: TRBJ2-5
D: TRBD1
V: TRBV7-6
size: NA
CDR3: CASSVDRGGETQYF
DNA: TGTGCCAGCAGCGTCGACAGGGGGGGAGAGACCCAGTACTTC

J: TRBJ2-3
D: NA
V: TRBV20-1
size: once
CDR3: CSAQPSTQYF
DNA: TGCAGTGCTCAACCTAGTACGCAGTATTTT

J: TRBJ2-7
D: NA
V: TRBV5-3
size: NA
CDR3: CARSHQQYF
DNA: TGTGCCAGAAGCCATCAGCAGTACTTC

J: TRBJ2-1
D: NA
V: TRBV7-9
size: NA
CDR3: CASSLESALGQFF
DNA: TGTGCCAGCAGCCTCGAATCTGCCTTAGGGCAGTTCTTC

J: TRBJ1-6
D: TRBD1
V: TRBV5-1
size: NA
CDR3: CASRGGAGNSPLHF
DNA: TGCGCCAGCAGAGGGGGCGCGGGAAATTCACCCCTCCACTTT

J: TRBJ2-5
D: NA
V: TRBV20-1
size: NA
CDR3: CSGLVGETQYF
DNA: TGCAGTGGACTAGTCGGGGAGACCCAGTACTTC

J: TRBJ2-1
D: NA
V: TRBV1
size: NA
CDR3: CTSSQEGSRPQTVYNEQFF
DNA: TGCACCAGCAGCCAAGAGGGCAGTCGGCCCCAAACCGTTTACAATGAGCAGTTCTTC

J: TRBJ2-7
D: TRBD1
V: TRBV18
size: NA
CDR3: CASSQGAQDEQYF
DNA: TGTGCCAGCTCACAGGGGGCGCAAGACGAGCAGTACTTC

J: TRBJ1-3
D: TRBD1
V: TRBV27
size: NA
CDR3: CASSSSGGSGNTIYF
DNA: TGTGCCAGCAGTTCCTCAGGGGGTTCTGGAAACACCATATATTTT

J: TRBJ2-5
D: TRBD1
V: TRBV5-1
size: NA
CDR3: CASEVGTVNVGTQYF
DNA: TGCGCCAGCGAAGTGGGGACAGTAAATGTCGGGACCCAGTACTTC

J: TRBJ1-1
D: NA
V: TRBV27
size: once
CDR3: CASSLSRGNTEAFF
DNA: TGTGCCAGCAGTTTATCGAGGGGGAACACTGAAGCTTTCTTT

J: TRBJ2-2
D: NA
V: TRBV30
size: NA
CDR3: CAWSVRRLNTGELFF
DNA: TGTGCCTGGAGTGTTAGGCGCTTGAACACCGGGGAGCTGTTTTTT

J: TRBJ1-3
D: NA
V: TRBV5-4
size: NA
CDR3: CASSLDASSGNTIYF
DNA: TGTGCCAGCAGCTTGGACGCAAGCTCTGGAAACACCATATATTTT

J: TRBJ2-2
D: TRBD1
V: TRBV5-1
size: NA
CDR3: CASSVGQGAIGELFF
DNA: TGCGCCAGCAGCGTGGGACAGGGGGCGATCGGGGAGCTGTTTTTT

J: TRBJ2-2
D: TRBD2
V: TRBV6-6
size: NA
CDR3: CASSGLAGDTGELFF
DNA: TGTGCCAGCAGTGGACTAGCGGGGGACACCGGGGAGCTGTTTTTT

J: TRBJ2-5
D: NA
V: TRBV7-3
size: NA
CDR3: CASSLSGGETQYF
DNA: TGTGCCAGCAGCTTAAGCGGCGGGGAGACCCAGTACTTC

J: TRBJ2-3
D: NA
V: TRBV15
size: once
CDR3: CATSRLTGSGADTQYF
DNA: TGTGCCACCAGCAGACTAACAGGGTCCGGCGCAGATACGCAGTATTTT

J: TRBJ1-1
D: NA
V: TRBV30
size: medium-sized
CDR3: CAWSLTGNTEAFF
DNA: TGTGCCTGGAGTTTAACGGGGAACACTGAAGCTTTCTTT

J: TRBJ2-7
D: TRBD2
V: TRBV5-4
size: NA
CDR3: CASSPAGGGYEQYF
DNA: TGTGCCAGCAGCCCGGCGGGGGGGGGCTACGAGCAGTACTTC

J: TRBJ1-1
D: NA
V: TRBV5-6
size: NA
CDR3: CASSRSGTVMNTEAFF
DNA: TGTGCCAGCAGCCGTTCTGGGACGGTGATGAACACTGAAGCTTTCTTT

J: TRBJ1-6
D: NA
V: TRBV5-1
size: once
CDR3: CASSVDPPEGSPLHF
DNA: TGCGCCAGCAGTGTGGACCCCCCGGAGGGATCACCCCTCCACTTT

J: TRBJ2-1
D: NA
V: TRBV11-3
size: NA
CDR3: CASSFRPDEQFF
DNA: TGTGCCAGCAGCTTTCGGCCAGATGAGCAGTTCTTC

J: TRBJ2-4
D: NA
V: TRBV7-9
size: NA
CDR3: CASSRPGLSAKNIQYF
DNA: TGTGCCAGCAGCCGGCCGGGACTTTCAGCCAAAAACATTCAGTACTTC

J: TRBJ2-5
D: NA
V: TRBV19
size: NA
CDR3: CASSTGLETQYF
DNA: TGTGCCAGTAGTACCGGGTTGGAGACCCAGTACTTC

J: TRBJ2-7
D: NA
V: TRBV5-1
size: NA
CDR3: CASGGESPPYEQYF
DNA: TGCGCCAGCGGCGGGGAGTCCCCTCCCTACGAGCAGTACTTC

J: TRBJ1-6
D: NA
V: TRBV7-9
size: NA
CDR3: CASSLSDSANSPLHF
DNA: TGTGCCAGCAGCTTATCGGACAGCGCAAATTCACCCCTCCACTTT

J: TRBJ2-5
D: TRBD2
V: TRBV25-1
size: NA
CDR3: CASTRAGAQETQYF
DNA: TGTGCCAGCACTAGAGCGGGAGCACAAGAGACCCAGTACTTC

J: TRBJ1-1
D: TRBD1
V: TRBV7-9
size: once
CDR3: CASSSGQGVGTEAFF
DNA: TGTGCCAGCAGCTCCGGACAGGGGGTCGGCACTGAAGCTTTCTTT

J: TRBJ2-1
D: TRBD1
V: TRBV7-6
size: NA
CDR3: CASSFLGQGGDEQFF
DNA: TGTGCCAGCAGCTTTTTGGGACAGGGGGGAGATGAGCAGTTCTTC

J: TRBJ2-5
D: NA
V: TRBV7-9
size: NA
CDR3: CASSVSAQETQYF
DNA: TGTGCCAGCAGCGTGTCAGCGCAAGAGACCCAGTACTTC

J: TRBJ1-6
D: NA
V: TRBV19
size: once
CDR3: CASSVRYSGEDNSPLHF
DNA: TGTGCCAGTAGTGTACGATATTCAGGGGAGGATAATTCACCCCTCCACTTT

J: TRBJ2-3
D: NA
V: TRBV9
size: NA
CDR3: CASSPLSLSTDTQYF
DNA: TGTGCCAGCAGCCCGTTGAGTCTCAGCACAGATACGCAGTATTTT

J: TRBJ2-7
D: NA
V: TRBV9
size: NA
CDR3: CASSVDLTASYEQYF
DNA: TGTGCCAGCAGCGTAGACCTAACCGCTTCCTACGAGCAGTACTTC

J: TRBJ2-7
D: TRBD1
V: TRBV6-5
size: NA
CDR3: CASSYGGDRAEQYF
DNA: TGTGCCAGCAGTTACGGCGGGGACAGGGCCGAGCAGTACTTC

J: TRBJ1-1
D: NA
V: TRBV7-2
size: NA
CDR3: CASSLAQGAEAFF
DNA: TGTGCCAGCAGCCTAGCGCAAGGGGCTGAAGCTTTCTTT

J: TRBJ1-4
D: TRBD1
V: TRBV7-2
size: NA
CDR3: CASSSPGQSNEKLFF
DNA: TGTGCCAGCAGCTCTCCGGGACAGAGTAATGAAAAACTGTTTTTT

J: TRBJ1-5
D: NA
V: TRBV5-3
size: NA
CDR3: CARSLGGSSNQPQHF
DNA: TGTGCCAGAAGCTTGGGGGGGAGTAGCAATCAGCCCCAGCATTTT

J: TRBJ2-5
D: NA
V: TRBV18
size: NA
CDR3: CASSPLGGGGRGNQETQYF
DNA: TGTGCCAGCTCACCACTCGGAGGCGGGGGCAGGGGGAACCAAGAGACCCAGTACTTC

J: TRBJ2-1
D: TRBD2
V: TRBV10-1
size: NA
CDR3: CASSGGGTSGRMQQFF
DNA: TGCGCCAGCAGTGGAGGGGGGACTAGCGGGAGGATGCAGCAGTTCTTC

J: TRBJ2-7
D: NA
V: TRBV21-1
size: NA
CDR3: CASSKFLGRRDGGFYYF
DNA: TGTGCCAGCAGCAAATTTCTTGGACGGAGGGACGGGGGTTTTTATTACTTC

J: TRBJ1-1
D: TRBD1
V: TRBV5-3
size: NA
CDR3: CARSSDRGDTEAFF
DNA: TGTGCCAGAAGCTCGGACAGGGGGGACACTGAAGCTTTCTTT

J: TRBJ1-6
D: NA
V: TRBV25-1
size: NA
CDR3: CASSDSDTIINSPLHF
DNA: TGTGCCAGCAGTGACTCGGACACAATAATTAATTCACCCCTCCACTTT

J: TRBJ2-3
D: NA
V: TRBV5-4
size: NA
CDR3: CASSLGADARGTDTQYF
DNA: TGTGCCAGCAGCTTGGGGGCCGACGCCAGAGGCACAGATACGCAGTATTTT

J: TRBJ2-7
D: TRBD1
V: TRBV7-9
size: NA
CDR3: CASSPRDRELYEQYF
DNA: TGTGCCAGCAGCCCGAGGGACAGGGAGCTCTACGAGCAGTACTTC

J: TRBJ1-5
D: TRBD1
V: TRBV30
size: few
CDR3: CAWSTWTGASNQPQHF
DNA: TGTGCCTGGAGTACTTGGACAGGGGCAAGCAATCAGCCCCAGCATTTT

J: TRBJ1-3
D: NA
V: TRBV10-2
size: NA
CDR3: CASSVAGSGNTIYF
DNA: TGCGCCAGCAGTGTGGCAGGGTCAGGAAACACCATATATTTT

J: TRBJ2-5
D: NA
V: TRBV6-1
size: NA
CDR3: CAIRREVETQYF
DNA: TGTGCCATCCGAAGGGAGGTGGAGACCCAGTACTTC

J: TRBJ1-5
D: NA
V: TRBV19
size: NA
CDR3: CASRERAAGAQPQHF
DNA: TGTGCCAGCAGAGAGAGGGCTGCGGGTGCTCAGCCCCAGCATTTT

J: TRBJ1-4
D: NA
V: TRBV7-2
size: NA
CDR3: CASSSYIATNEKLFF
DNA: TGTGCCAGCAGCTCATACATTGCAACTAATGAAAAACTGTTTTTT

J: TRBJ1-1
D: NA
V: TRBV6-1
size: once
CDR3: CASSEALRQVTEAFF
DNA: TGTGCCAGCAGTGAAGCGCTTCGGCAGGTTACTGAAGCTTTCTTT

J: TRBJ2-1
D: NA
V: TRBV20-1
size: few
CDR3: CSARDDNEQFF
DNA: TGCAGTGCTAGAGATGACAATGAGCAGTTCTTC

J: TRBJ2-1
D: TRBD2
V: TRBV2
size: NA
CDR3: CASRLGTSGGGQLF
DNA: TGTGCCAGCAGGTTAGGGACTAGCGGGGGGGGCCAGCTCTTC

J: TRBJ2-1
D: TRBD2
V: TRBV7-2
size: NA
CDR3: CASSPGSGRMDEQFF
DNA: TGTGCCAGCAGCCCCGGCAGCGGGAGGATGGATGAGCAGTTCTTC

J: TRBJ1-1
D: TRBD1
V: TRBV30
size: NA
CDR3: CAWDRGETEAFF
DNA: TGTGCCTGGGACAGGGGAGAAACTGAAGCTTTCTTT

J: TRBJ2-6
D: TRBD1
V: TRBV5-4
size: few
CDR3: CASSLNRGDSGANVLTF
DNA: TGTGCCAGCAGCTTGAACAGGGGGGACTCTGGGGCCAACGTCCTGACTTTC